The 26 T cell receptor beta chains below come from one sample, sequenced in a study of blood T cell repertoires in COVID-19. Method: immunoSEQ multiplex PCR; TCRdb's copy keeps in-frame clones and lacks some. This sample has hundreds of thousands of clones, with roughly four fifths found just once. The material sequenced was peripheral blood. The receptor set was obtained from an elderly woman with acute or convalescent COVID-19.

The chain carries TRBV7-3 and TRBJ1-2, with 7 positions matching TRBD1. Trimming removed 2 bases from V and 5 bases from J; junction bases left unmatched: 8. The CDR3 contains 15 residues. Germline CDR1 is SGHTA and CDR2 is FQGTGA. This CDR3 reads CASSLQGQPLYGYTF. DNA for the CDR3: TGTGCCAGCAGCTTACAGGGACAGCCTCTGTATGGCTACACCTTC.

CDR3: CASSPQGGGSGNTIYF. In DNA, the CDR3 is TGTGCCAGCAGCCCTCAAGGGGGGGGCTCTGGAAACACCATATATTTT. V and J are TRBV7-6 and TRBJ1-3; maybe TRBD1 (6 bases). V was cut by 5 bases and J by 0 bases, with 14 bases left in between. The CDR3 is 16 residues long. Germline CDR1 is SGHVS and CDR2 is FNYEAQ. Based on the CDR3 plus reference TRBV7-6 and TRBJ1-3, the full variable domain is GAGVSQSPRYKVTKRGQDVALRCDPISGHVSLYWYRQALGQGPEFLTYFNYEAQQDKSGLPNDRFSAERPEGSISTLTIQRTEQRDSAMYRCASSPQGGGSGNTIYFGEGSWLTVV.

In this sample, this clone turned up once. The rearrangement joins TRBV6-2 or TRBV6-3 to TRBJ1-1, with TRBD1 matching over 8 bases. Germline CDR1 and CDR2: MNHEY and SVGEGT. J lost 5 bases, V lost 2 bases, and 10 bases had no gene match. The length of the CDR3 is 16 residues. CDR3: CASSYTTTGGVTEAFF. CDR3 nucleotide sequence: TGTGCCAGCAGTTACACCACAACAGGGGGGGTGACTGAAGCTTTCTTT.

The chain links TRBV7-9 to TRBJ1-2, with 7 positions matching TRBD1. Germline V lookup: CDR1 SEHNR, CDR2 FQNEAQ (reference sequence). J was trimmed by 2 bases and V by 3 bases; bases with no gene match: 6. The CDR3 covers 15 residues. This CDR3 reads CASSFFGQVNYGYTF. CDR3 coding DNA: TGTGCCAGCAGCTTCTTCGGACAGGTCAACTATGGCTACACCTTC.

This rearrangement joins TRBV11-3 to TRBJ2-1, with 7 bases identical to TRBD1. The CDR3 is made up of 14 amino acids. CDR1 SGHNT and CDR2 YENEEA come from the germline V gene. With 1 base clipped from V and 6 bases from J, the junction kept 3 bases outside the gene matches. The CDR3 DNA follows: TGTGCCAGCAGCTTAGTCGGGACAGTCAATGAGCAGTTCTTC. This codes for CASSLVGTVNEQFF.

The genes are TRBV5-4 and TRBJ2-5; TRBD2 matches 13 bases. Germline CDR1 and CDR2: SGHNT and YYREEE (reference sequence). V shed 4 bases and J 5 bases; nucleotides not matched to a gene: 11. This CDR3 contains 17 residues. The CDR3: CASSTTTTSGRRETQYF. CDR3 DNA sequence: TGTGCCAGCAGCACCACGACGACTAGCGGGAGGAGGGAGACCCAGTACTTC.

The rearrangement uses TRBV18 and TRBJ2-1; a possible D gene is TRBD2 (5 bases). V lost 3 bases and J lost 10, with 31 bases in between. The CDR3 length is 19 residues. Germline-derived CDR1 and CDR2 are KGHSH and LQKENI. This CDR3 is CASSPPLGRVSTRPLEQFF. CDR3 DNA sequence: TGTGCCAGCTCACCCCCCTTAGGTCGTGTGAGTACTAGGCCCTTGGAGCAGTTCTTC.

The chain carries TRBV6-2 or TRBV6-3 and TRBJ2-7, with D possibly matching TRBD2 (6 bases). V lost 4 bases and J lost 2, with 9 bases in between. This CDR3 contains 13 residues. CDR1 and CDR2 from the germline V gene are MNHEY and SVGEGT. The chain's CDR3 is CASSLEGTYEQYF. CDR3 DNA: TGTGCCAGCAGTTTGGAGGGAACCTACGAGCAGTACTTC.

This chain connects TRBV4-1 to TRBJ2-5, with 12 positions matching TRBD2. Germline values: CDR1 MGHRA, CDR2 YSYEKL. This CDR3 spans 17 amino acids. The ends lost 1 base at V and 3 bases at J; junction bases unmatched: 6. As DNA, the CDR3 is TGCGCCAGCAGCCAAGGAACCCTAGCGGGGGGGAAAGAGACCCAGTACTTC. Amino acids: CASSQGTLAGGKETQYF.

V is TRBV7-2 and J is TRBJ1-4; TRBD1 aligns across 7 bases. The ends lost 5 bases at V and 0 bases at J; junction bases unmatched: 15. This CDR3 region has 19 residues. Germline CDR1 SGHTA, CDR2 FQGNSA. DNA of the CDR3: TGTGCCAGCAGCCCGACGACAGGGAGGTATATAGCAACTAATGAAAAACTGTTTTTT. It encodes CASSPTTGRYIATNEKLFF. Full variable domain (missing parts from reference TRBV7-2 and TRBJ1-4): GAGVSQSPSNKVTEKGKDVELRCDPISGHTALYWYRQSLGQGLEFLIYFQGNSAPDKSGLPSDRFSAERTGGSVSTLTIQRTQQEDSAVYLCASSPTTGRYIATNEKLFFGSGTQLSVL.

The chain carries TRBV2 and TRBJ2-7; TRBD1 agrees at 9 bases. The V gene's germline CDR1 is SNHLY and CDR2 FYNNEI. The trim removed 3 bases at V and 2 bases at J, leaving 2 bases unmatched. The CDR3 totals 14 residues. The CDR3 sequence: CASSDGTGTYEQYF. The CDR3 DNA sequence: TGTGCCAGCAGTGACGGGACAGGGACCTACGAGCAGTACTTC.

V usage is TRBV28 and J usage is TRBJ1-2; maybe TRBD1 (5 bases). CDR1 MDHEN and CDR2 SYDVKM come from the germline V gene. The CDR3 runs to 15 residues. Trimming pared 4 bases from V and 6 bases from J, leaving 18 bases between. CDR3 loop: CASSSISRTSNGYTF. CDR3 nucleotide sequence: TGTGCCAGCAGTTCAATCTCCCGGACATCGAATGGCTACACCTTC.

The V gene is TRBV7-9, the J gene TRBJ2-2; no definite D call. V was trimmed by 2 bases and J by 8 bases, leaving 6 bases between them. Per germline, CDR1 SEHNR and CDR2 FQNEAQ (reference sequence). This CDR3 is 12 amino acids long. Here the CDR3 reads CASSLFLGELFF. CDR3 coding DNA: TGTGCCAGCAGCTTATTCTTGGGGGAGCTGTTTTTT.

The chain links TRBV9 to TRBJ2-7, with TRBD2 identical over 7 bases. The germline V gene encodes CDR1 SGDLS and CDR2 YYNGEE. J gave up 0 bases and V 1 base, and 10 bases lay outside the gene matches. CDR3 size: 17 residues. CDR3 in amino acids: CASSVRGSGGSSYEQYF. CDR3 nucleotides: TGTGCCAGCAGCGTAAGGGGTTCGGGCGGGAGCTCCTACGAGCAGTACTTC.

V gene TRBV19 combines with J gene TRBJ1-2; 7 bases line up with TRBD1. There are 14 residues in the CDR3. V shed 5 bases, J shed 5 bases, and the junction held 8 bases outside the gene matches. CDR1 is LNHDA, CDR2 SQIVND, per germline (reference sequence). The CDR3 region has the DNA TGTGCCAGTAGTCCGACTCCGGGACAGTATGGCTACACCTTC. As protein: CASSPTPGQYGYTF.

The rearrangement joins TRBV6-6 to TRBJ1-1, with a weak D call TRBD1 (6 bases). The CDR3 totals 11 residues. Trimming removed 5 bases from V and 5 bases from J, with 6 bases in between. Germline V CDR1 and CDR2: MNHNY, SVGAGI (reference sequence). CDR3 DNA: TGTGCCAGCAGTCAGGGGACTGAAGCTTTCTTT. Protein product: CASSQGTEAFF.

The V gene is TRBV12-3 or TRBV12-4, the J gene TRBJ1-4, with TRBD1 as a possible D gene (6 bases). V dropped 6 bases and J dropped 4 bases, with 9 bases sitting between them. The CDR3 is 13 residues long. The CDR3 DNA sequence: TGTGCCAGCAGGACAGGCTATAATGAAAAACTGTTTTTT. Its translation: CASRTGYNEKLFF.

The chain joins TRBV6-6 to TRBJ2-4; 7 positions match TRBD2. This CDR3 has 17 residues. Unmatched junction bases numbered 10, after V lost 5 bases and J lost 0 bases. The germline CDR1 and CDR2 sequences are MNHNY and SVGAGI (reference sequence). In DNA form, the CDR3 reads TGTGCCAGCAGTCCCGATATGGGGGGGTCAGCCAAAAACATTCAGTACTTC. It codes for CASSPDMGGSAKNIQYF.

The chain carries TRBV14 and TRBJ2-1; 7 bases are a match to TRBD2. The trim removed 5 bases at V and 8 bases at J, leaving 12 bases unmatched. This CDR3 is built from 15 residues. Germline V CDR1 and CDR2: SGHDN, FVKESK. DNA of the CDR3: TGTGCCAGCAGCTCAATAGGACTAGTTGGCTATGAGCAGTTCTTC. It is translated as CASSSIGLVGYEQFF.

The chain uses TRBV5-6 and TRBJ1-3; D is unresolved. The germline V gene encodes CDR1 SGHDT and CDR2 YYEEEE. The CDR3 runs 17 residues. The V end lost 4 bases, the J end lost 1 base, and 18 bases lay between the germline ends. The CDR3 is CASSPFGSRRSGNTIYF. CDR3 DNA sequence: TGTGCCAGCAGCCCGTTCGGGTCGAGGAGGTCTGGAAACACCATATATTTT. The entire variable domain, with the rest obtained from reference TRBV5-6 and TRBJ1-3, is as follows: DAGVTQSPTHLIKTRGQQVTLRCSPKSGHDTVSWYQQALGQGPQFIFQYYEEEERQRGNFPDRFSGHQFPNYSSELNVNALLLGDSALYLCASSPFGSRRSGNTIYFGEGSWLTVV.

The chain is built from TRBV6-5 and TRBJ2-7; a weak D match, TRBD1 (6 bases). The V and J ends lost 4 bases and 2 bases respectively, with 12 bases between them. The CDR3 is made up of 14 amino acids. Germline V gene lookup returns CDR1 MNHEY and CDR2 SVGAGI. CDR3 nucleotide sequence: TGTGCCAGCAGTTCCGCAGGGGCCACCTACGAGCAGTACTTC. This gives the protein CASSSAGATYEQYF.

The chain combines TRBV15 with TRBJ2-2, with D uncertain. Trimming shortened V by 0 bases and J by 0 bases, and 11 bases separated the two germline ends. This CDR3 is 17 amino acids long. CDR1 and CDR2 (germline): LNHNV, YYDKDF (reference sequence). This chain's CDR3 is CATSRDPQRANTGELFF. Written as DNA, the CDR3 is TGTGCCACCAGCAGAGATCCCCAGCGAGCGAACACCGGGGAGCTGTTTTTT.

The sample holds one count of this clone. The chain joins TRBV2 to TRBJ2-7; 12 positions agree with TRBD2. J was trimmed by 4 bases and V by 6 bases; bases with no gene match: 13. In germline, CDR1 is SNHLY, CDR2 FYNNEI. The CDR3 sequence is 17 residues long. CDR3 nucleotide sequence: TGTGCCAGCAGCGACACCAGACTAGCGGGAGATGGTTACGAGCAGTACTTC. As protein: CASSDTRLAGDGYEQYF. Full variable domain (outside the CDR3, taken from reference TRBV2 and TRBJ2-7): EPEVTQTPSHQVTQMGQEVILRCVPISNHLYFYWYRQILGQKVEFLVSFYNNEISEKSEIFDDQFSVERPDGSNFTLKIRSTKLEDSAMYFCASSDTRLAGDGYEQYFGPGTRLTVT.

The chain employs TRBV19 and TRBJ2-3; 10 bases are a match to TRBD1. The germline V gene has CDR1 LNHDA and CDR2 SQIVND (reference sequence). The CDR3 is made up of 13 amino acids. The junction had 9 bases not matched to a gene; V was cut back by 10 bases and J by 8 bases. The CDR3 here is CATRDRGGPTQYF. The CDR3 DNA reads TGTGCCACCCGGGACAGGGGTGGGCCTACGCAGTATTTT.

For the CDR3, the DNA is TGTGCCTGGAGTTATGGTTCGGGAAACACTGAAGCTTTCTTT. Its translation is CAWSYGSGNTEAFF. The chain recombines TRBV30 with TRBJ1-1; D remains unclear. V lost 2 bases to trimming and J lost 2 bases, with 12 bases between them. The CDR3 is 14 residues long. Looked up from germline, CDR1 is GTSNPN and CDR2 is SVGIG (reference sequence).

The chain couples TRBV6-5 to TRBJ2-2, with a weak D call TRBD1 (6 bases). CDR1 is MNHEY, CDR2 SVGAGI, per germline. The CDR3 contains 12 residues. Trimming pared 8 bases from V and 5 bases from J, leaving 9 bases between. This chain's CDR3 is CASLQGTGELFF. The CDR3 DNA follows: TGTGCCAGCCTCCAGGGGACCGGGGAGCTGTTTTTT.